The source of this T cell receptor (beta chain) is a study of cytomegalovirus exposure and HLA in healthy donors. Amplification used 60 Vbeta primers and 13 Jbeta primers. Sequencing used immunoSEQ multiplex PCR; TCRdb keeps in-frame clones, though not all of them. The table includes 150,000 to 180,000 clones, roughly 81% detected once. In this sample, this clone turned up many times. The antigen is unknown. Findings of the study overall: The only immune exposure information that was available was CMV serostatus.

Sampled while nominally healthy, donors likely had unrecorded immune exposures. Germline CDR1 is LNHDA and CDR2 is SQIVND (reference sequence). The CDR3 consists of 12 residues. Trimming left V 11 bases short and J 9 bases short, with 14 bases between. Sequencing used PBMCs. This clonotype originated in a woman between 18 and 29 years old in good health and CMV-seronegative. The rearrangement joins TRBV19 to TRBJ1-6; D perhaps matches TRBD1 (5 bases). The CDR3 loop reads CASREGISPLHF. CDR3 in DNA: TGTGCCTCCAGGGAGGGGATTTCACCCCTCCACTTT.